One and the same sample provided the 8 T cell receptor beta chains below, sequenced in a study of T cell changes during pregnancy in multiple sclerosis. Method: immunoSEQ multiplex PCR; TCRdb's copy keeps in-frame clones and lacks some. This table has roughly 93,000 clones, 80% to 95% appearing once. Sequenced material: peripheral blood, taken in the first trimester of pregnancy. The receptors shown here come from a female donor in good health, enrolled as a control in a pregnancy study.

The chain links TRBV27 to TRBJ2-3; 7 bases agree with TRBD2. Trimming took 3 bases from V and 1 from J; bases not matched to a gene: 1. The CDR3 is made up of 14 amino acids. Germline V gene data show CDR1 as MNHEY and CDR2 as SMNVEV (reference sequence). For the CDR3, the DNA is TGTGCCAGCAGTTTGCTAGCGGGCACAGATACGCAGTATTTT. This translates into CASSLLAGTDTQYF.

The CDR3 is CSVPKTGEAFF. The CDR3 DNA reads as TGCAGCGTCCCGAAGACAGGGGAAGCTTTCTTT. The J gene is TRBJ1-1, the V gene TRBV29-1; 7 nucleotides agree with TRBD1. J lost 8 bases, V lost 6 bases, and 6 bases had no gene match. The CDR3 is made up of 11 amino acids. Germline CDR1 SQVTM, CDR2 ANQGSEA.

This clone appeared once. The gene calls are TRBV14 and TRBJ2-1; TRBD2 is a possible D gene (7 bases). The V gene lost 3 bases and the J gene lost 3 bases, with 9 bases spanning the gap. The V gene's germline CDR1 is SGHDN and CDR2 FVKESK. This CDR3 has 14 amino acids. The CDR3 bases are TGTGCCAGCAGCCAGAGGGGGGGCTACAATGAGCAGTTCTTC. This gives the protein CASSQRGGYNEQFF. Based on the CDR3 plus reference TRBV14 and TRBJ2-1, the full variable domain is EAGVTQFPSHSVIEKGQTVTLRCDPISGHDNLYWYRRVMGKEIKFLLHFVKESKQDESGMPNNRFLAERTGGTYSTLKVQPAELEDSGVYFCASSQRGGYNEQFFGPGTRLTVL.

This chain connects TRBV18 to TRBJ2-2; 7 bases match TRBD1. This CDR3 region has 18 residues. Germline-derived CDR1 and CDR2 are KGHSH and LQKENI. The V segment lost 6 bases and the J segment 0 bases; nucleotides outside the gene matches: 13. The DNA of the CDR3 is TGTGCCAGCTCCCCGGACAGGTACCAAATAACGAACACCGGGGAGCTGTTTTTT. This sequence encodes CASSPDRYQITNTGELFF.

CDR3 sequence: CASSDPSGGAKDTQYF. CDR3 DNA sequence: TGTGCCAGCAGTGATCCCAGCGGGGGGGCAAAAGATACGCAGTATTTT. The chain joins TRBV2 to TRBJ2-3, with 10 bases aligning to TRBD2. CDR1 and CDR2 (germline): SNHLY, FYNNEI. Trimming cost V 3 bases and J 5 bases; bases outside gene matches: 8. The CDR3 has 16 residues.

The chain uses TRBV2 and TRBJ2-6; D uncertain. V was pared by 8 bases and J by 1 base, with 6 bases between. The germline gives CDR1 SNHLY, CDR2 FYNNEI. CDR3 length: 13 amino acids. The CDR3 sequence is CASHISGANVLTF. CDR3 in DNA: TGTGCCAGCCACATATCTGGGGCCAACGTCCTGACTTTC.

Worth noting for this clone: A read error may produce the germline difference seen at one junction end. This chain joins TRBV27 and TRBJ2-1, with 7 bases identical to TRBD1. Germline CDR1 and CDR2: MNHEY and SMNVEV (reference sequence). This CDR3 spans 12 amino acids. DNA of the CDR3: TGTGCCAGCAGTTTACCGGGACAGCTACCTCTCTTC. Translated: CASSLPGQLPLF.

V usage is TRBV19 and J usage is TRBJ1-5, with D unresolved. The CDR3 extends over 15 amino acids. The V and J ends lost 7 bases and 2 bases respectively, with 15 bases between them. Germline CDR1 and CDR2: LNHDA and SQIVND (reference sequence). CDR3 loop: CASIIRHYGNQPQHF. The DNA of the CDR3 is TGTGCCAGTATAATCCGGCACTATGGCAATCAGCCCCAGCATTTT.